The 16 T cell receptor beta chains below were found in one sample sequenced in a study of T cell responses to AZD1222 COVID-19 vaccine. Profiled with immunoSEQ multiplex PCR; TCRdb holds only in-frame clones, not every one. The data hold around 120,000 clones, with about 93% observed a single time. The source material was peripheral blood, sampled 28 days after the second AZD1222 dose. The receptor set was obtained from an adult who received the AZD1222 COVID-19 vaccine.

This sequence joins TRBV24-1 and TRBJ1-2; no clear D. Trimming took 5 bases from V and 8 from J, leaving 11 bases between them. The V gene's germline CDR1 is KGHDR and CDR2 SFDVKD. The CDR3 runs to 12 residues. The CDR3 is CATSAADGGYTF. The DNA for the CDR3 is TGTGCCACCAGTGCAGCAGATGGGGGCTACACCTTC.

V gene TRBV6-5 combines with J gene TRBJ2-2; a possible D gene is TRBD2 (6 bases). CDR3 length equals 14 residues. V dropped 7 bases and J dropped 0 bases, with 9 bases sitting between them. CDR1 is MNHEY and CDR2 is SVGAGI in the germline V gene. The CDR3 DNA is TGTGCCAGCAAGGAGGGTTCGAACACCGGGGAGCTGTTTTTT. The encoded protein is CASKEGSNTGELFF.

J is TRBJ2-5 and V is TRBV19; 10 bases agree with TRBD2. The germline gives CDR1 LNHDA, CDR2 SQIVND (reference sequence). The CDR3 consists of 15 residues. V gave up 6 bases and J gave up 1 base; unmatched junction bases: 5. CDR3 sequence reads: CASRQRGGTQETQYF. CDR3 bases: TGTGCCAGTAGACAGCGGGGGGGAACCCAAGAGACCCAGTACTTC.

The V call is TRBV18, the J call TRBJ2-3, with 7 bases that match TRBD1. The germline V gene has CDR1 KGHSH and CDR2 LQKENI. CDR3 length: 17 amino acids. V trimming: 2 bases; J trimming: 5 bases; junction bases outside the gene matches: 13. The CDR3 is CASSPIGPGGLQDTQYF. Written as DNA, the CDR3 is TGTGCCAGCTCACCAATCGGGCCAGGGGGTTTACAAGATACGCAGTATTTT.

V and J are TRBV6-5 and TRBJ1-6, with D tentatively TRBD1 (6 bases). The CDR3 totals 14 residues. The V end lost 6 bases, the J end lost 9 bases, and 15 bases lay between the germline ends. Germline values: CDR1 MNHEY, CDR2 SVGAGI. CDR3 coding DNA: TGTGCCAGCAGCGGGGGCCAAGGAAGTTCACCCCTCCACTTT. Encoded protein: CASSGGQGSSPLHF.

J is TRBJ2-1 and V is TRBV4-3, with 8 bases matching TRBD1. This CDR3 has 15 amino acids. The V gene's germline CDR1 is LGHNA and CDR2 YSLEER. Trimming cost V 0 bases and J 7 bases; bases outside gene matches: 5. The CDR3 nucleotides read TGCGCCAGCAGCCAAGATACAGGGGGTTGGAATGAGCAGTTCTTC. Its translation is CASSQDTGGWNEQFF.

This chain connects TRBV15 to TRBJ1-2; perhaps TRBD1 as D (6 bases). The CDR3 totals 14 residues. In germline, CDR1 is LNHNV, CDR2 YYDKDF (reference sequence). The V end lost 6 bases, the J end lost 7 bases, and 18 bases lay between the germline ends. The CDR3 region is CATRPAQQGGGYTF. DNA for the CDR3: TGTGCCACCAGACCTGCGCAACAGGGTGGTGGCTACACCTTC.

This sequence joins TRBV7-9 and TRBJ2-7, with TRBD2 identical over 12 bases. This CDR3 is built from 16 residues. With 5 bases clipped from V and 5 bases from J, the junction kept 10 bases outside the gene matches. In germline, CDR1 is SEHNR, CDR2 FQNEAQ (reference sequence). Here the CDR3 DNA reads TGTGCCAGCAGCACGAGACTAGCGGGGGAAAGGGACGAGCAGTACTTC. Translating it yields CASSTRLAGERDEQYF.

V gene TRBV9 combines with J gene TRBJ2-5, with TRBD2 matching 8 bases. The CDR3 covers 13 residues. With 0 bases clipped from V and 5 bases from J, the junction kept 0 bases outside the gene matches. Germline V gene lookup returns CDR1 SGDLS and CDR2 YYNGEE. This chain's CDR3 is CASSVGLAETQYF. For the CDR3, the DNA is TGTGCCAGCAGCGTAGGACTAGCGGAGACCCAGTACTTC.

This rearrangement joins TRBV7-8 to TRBJ1-4; D is possibly TRBD1 (6 bases). Germline V gives CDR1 SGHVS, CDR2 FQNEAQ. Trimming left V 3 bases short and J 2 bases short, with 13 bases between. This CDR3 is built from 16 residues. The CDR3 region is CASSLGITGTNEKLFF. The CDR3 bases are TGTGCCAGCAGCTTGGGGATAACAGGGACTAATGAAAAACTGTTTTTT.

This chain links TRBV4-2 with TRBJ2-2, with D uncertain. CDR1 and CDR2 (germline): LGHNA, YNFKEQ. V was cut by 1 base and J by 1 base, with 4 bases left in between. The CDR3 sequence is 14 residues long. CDR3 sequence (DNA): TGTGCCAGCAGCCAAGTTGGGAACACCGGGGAGCTGTTTTTT. This gives the protein CASSQVGNTGELFF.

J is TRBJ2-7 and V is TRBV3-1 (or the pseudogene TRBV3-2), with 9 positions matching TRBD2. The V gene's germline CDR1 is LGHDT and CDR2 YNNKEL (reference sequence). Trimming took 0 bases from V and 9 from J; bases not matched to a gene: 12. The CDR3 has 16 amino acids. The CDR3 DNA follows: TGTGCCAGCAGCCAAGATCGAAGCGGGGGGCCAAGGGGGCAGTACTTC. As protein: CASSQDRSGGPRGQYF.

The chain uses TRBV2 and TRBJ1-6; unclear D gene. The germline V gene encodes CDR1 SNHLY and CDR2 FYNNEI. V was shortened by 8 bases and J by 3 bases, with 11 bases between the two germline ends. This CDR3 region has 14 residues. The CDR3: CASEDRGYNSPLHF. The CDR3, as DNA: TGTGCCAGCGAAGACCGGGGCTATAATTCACCCCTCCACTTT.

The chain has TRBV21-1 and TRBJ1-5; the table assigns TRBD1, which was not confirmed against the DNA. TRBV21-1 is described as a pseudogene. The length of the CDR3 is 17 residues. CDR3 nucleotides: TGTGCCAGCAGCAAAAGGCCGGCAGGTACCCCAAATCAGCCCCAGCATTTT. Protein sequence: CASSKRPAGTPNQPQHF.

The genes are TRBV19 and TRBJ2-1, with D perhaps TRBD2 (6 bases). The CDR3 is 13 residues long. The V end was cut by 3 bases, the J end by 7 bases, with 10 bases between. Germline values: CDR1 LNHDA, CDR2 SQIVND (reference sequence). The CDR3 sequence is CASSMEGTNEQFF. For the CDR3, the DNA is TGTGCCAGTAGTATGGAGGGTACGAATGAGCAGTTCTTC.

This clone appeared once. The chain employs TRBV7-9 and TRBJ2-5; D unclear. This CDR3 is 14 amino acids long. The germline V gene encodes CDR1 SEHNR and CDR2 FQNEAQ (reference sequence). Between the trimmed V and J ends, which lost 5 bases and 0 bases, there was a span of 10 bases. This CDR3 reads CASSPGEYQETQYF. The CDR3 DNA sequence: TGTGCCAGCAGCCCTGGAGAGTACCAAGAGACCCAGTACTTC. The entire variable domain, with the rest obtained from reference TRBV7-9 and TRBJ2-5, is as follows: DTGVSQNPRHKITKRGQNVTFRCDPISEHNRLYWYRQTLGQGPEFLTYFQNEAQLEKSRLLSDRFSAERPKGSFSTLEIQRTEQGDSAMYLCASSPGEYQETQYFGPGTRLLVL.